This T cell receptor beta chain originates from a study of blood T cells in healthy people across ages. The study's findings and limits: Per million T cells, TCR beta diversity dropped about linearly as age rose. It was not known whether donors were CMV positive (a possible confounder of expanded clonotype changes).

On this clonotype: Its antigen remains unknown.

It was with a sample-barcoded 5' primer and a J-beta primer mix that a second PCR of roughly 7 to 12 cycles was run. Tags on each cDNA molecule came from a template-switch adaptor with 12 random nucleotides. Each CDR3 protein is one row after TCRdb ran MiXCR on the 5' RACE reads. This table has roughly 1,500,000 distinct CDR3 sequences, 34% appearing once. This CDR3 is 16 amino acids long. V dropped 6 bases and J dropped 4; count of bases not matched to a gene: 10. This clonotype was obtained from a woman aged 25 to 39 in good health. The sequenced material came from blood. The V gene is TRBV12-3 or TRBV12-4, the J gene TRBJ2-5, with 11 bases matching TRBD2. The CDR3 spells CASSRILAGVGETQYF. CDR3 bases: TGTGCCAGCAGCCGAATACTAGCGGGGGTCGGAGAGACCCAGTACTTC.